The rows below give T cell receptor beta chains drawn from one sample of a study of beta chain features in type 1 diabetes. The table came from immunoSEQ multiplex PCR; TCRdb's copy has only in-frame clones and leaves some out. The sample includes hundreds of thousands of clones, less than 15% of them seen just once. The sample was naive CD4+ T cells from blood. The receptors come from a woman in her thirties or forties in good health. The CDR3 runs from the conserved cysteine through the conserved F or W. Each record gives: clone size, D gene, V gene, J gene, CDR3 protein, CDR3 DNA. The D gene is left open where the match is weak. A clone size is listed for some rows: how often the clone was seen (once, few, many), or a class if it is expanded.

few	.	TRBV7-6	TRBJ2-3	CASSPREVTDTQYF	TGTGCCAGCAGCCCCAGGGAGGTAACAGATACGCAGTATTTT
few	TRBD2	TRBV18	TRBJ2-1	CASSPPGLAGGSGEQFF	TGTGCCAGCTCACCACCCGGACTAGCGGGTGGTTCGGGTGAGCAGTTCTTC
few	.	TRBV6-1	TRBJ1-3	CASSEARGPFSGNTIYF	TGTGCCAGCAGTGAAGCGAGAGGGCCTTTCTCTGGAAACACCATATATTTT
.	TRBD1	TRBV29-1	TRBJ2-7	CSVTGTGDEQYF	TGCAGCGTTACCGGGACAGGGGACGAGCAGTACTTC
.	.	TRBV6-1	TRBJ1-2	CASSPVELTSGGYTF	TGTGCCAGCAGTCCCGTCGAACTCACCTCGGGGGGCTACACCTTC
once	TRBD1	TRBV7-8	TRBJ2-7	CASSQGENYEQYF	TGTGCCAGCAGCCAGGGGGAGAACTACGAGCAGTACTTC
.	.	TRBV5-1	TRBJ2-3	CASSLDLASDTQYF	TGCGCCAGCAGCTTGGATCTAGCCTCAGATACGCAGTATTTT
few	TRBD2	TRBV5-4	TRBJ2-3	CASSNGLAGASTDTQYF	TGTGCCAGCAGCAACGGACTAGCGGGGGCCAGCACAGATACGCAGTATTTT
few	.	TRBV4-1	TRBJ1-1	CASSQRMDRSGETEAFF	TGCGCCAGCAGCCAGAGAATGGATAGGTCGGGGGAAACTGAAGCTTTCTTT
.	TRBD1	TRBV9	TRBJ1-1	CASSPRQGMNTEAFF	TGTGCCAGCAGCCCGCGACAGGGGATGAACACTGAAGCTTTCTTT
few	.	TRBV6-6	TRBJ1-1	CASSQTGLTF	TGTGCCAGCAGCCAAACAGGTTTAACGTTT
few	.	TRBV5-1	TRBJ1-6	CASSAAQGPRGGSPLHF	TGCGCCAGCAGCGCGGCTCAGGGACCACGCGGGGGGTCACCCCTCCACTTT
.	.	TRBV21-1	TRBJ1-5	CASLGQGGFQPQHF	TGTGCCAGCCTGGGACAGGGAGGCTTTCAGCCCCAGCATTTT
.	TRBD1	TRBV5-1	TRBJ2-7	CASSPTGGNYEQYF	TGCGCCAGCAGCCCGACAGGGGGTAACTACGAGCAGTACTTC
many	.	TRBV4-3	TRBJ2-1	CASSPGISYNEQFF	TGCGCCAGCAGTCCAGGGATCTCCTACAATGAGCAGTTCTTC
few	TRBD1	TRBV18	TRBJ2-6	CASSPGFAFGQGGAGANVLTF	TGTGCCAGCTCACCGGGGTTCGCGTTTGGACAGGGGGGAGCTGGGGCCAACGTCCTGACTTTC
.	TRBD1	TRBV29-1	TRBJ1-1	CSVAPGGENTEAFF	TGCAGCGTTGCCCCAGGGGGCGAGAACACTGAAGCTTTCTTT
few	.	TRBV7-2	TRBJ2-4	CASSLGPIGGNIQYF	TGTGCCAGCAGCTTAGGACCCATAGGGGGAAACATTCAGTACTTC
.	TRBD2	TRBV19	TRBJ2-5	CASSRPSGGHVAETQYF	TGTGCCAGTAGTAGGCCTAGCGGGGGTCACGTTGCAGAGACCCAGTACTTC
.	.	TRBV11-3	TRBJ1-1	CASSSGTEAFF	TGTGCCAGCAGCTCCGGCACTGAAGCTTTCTTT
few	TRBD2	TRBV7-6	TRBJ2-1	CASSVSGGAPYNEQFF	TGTGCCAGCAGCGTCAGCGGGGGGGCCCCCTACAATGAGCAGTTCTTC
few	.	TRBV21-1	TRBJ1-2	CASSKGQINYGYTF	TGTGCCAGCAGCAAAGGACAGATTAACTATGGCTACACCTTC
few	.	TRBV10-2	TRBJ2-1	CASSQTYNEQFF	TGCGCCAGCAGCCAGACCTACAATGAGCAGTTCTTC
.	.	TRBV6-5	TRBJ2-5	CASSYAGETQYF	TGTGCCAGCAGTTACGCGGGGGAGACCCAGTACTTC
few	.	TRBV18	TRBJ2-3	CASSPSGTDTQYF	TGTGCCAGCTCACCCTCAGGCACAGATACGCAGTATTTT